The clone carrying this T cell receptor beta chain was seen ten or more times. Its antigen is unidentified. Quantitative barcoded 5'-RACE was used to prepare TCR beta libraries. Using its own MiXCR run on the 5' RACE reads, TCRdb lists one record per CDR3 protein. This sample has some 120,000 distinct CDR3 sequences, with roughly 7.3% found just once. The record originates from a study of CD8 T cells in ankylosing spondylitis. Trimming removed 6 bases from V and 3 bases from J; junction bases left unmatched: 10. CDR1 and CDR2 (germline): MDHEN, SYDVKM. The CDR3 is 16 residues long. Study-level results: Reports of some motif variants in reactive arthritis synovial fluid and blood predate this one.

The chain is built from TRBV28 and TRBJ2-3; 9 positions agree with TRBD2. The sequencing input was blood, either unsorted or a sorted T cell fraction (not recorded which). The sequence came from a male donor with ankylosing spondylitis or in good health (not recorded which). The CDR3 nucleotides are TGTGCCAGCAGCTACCTCCAGCGGGAGGTGACAGATACGCAGTATTTT. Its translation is CASSYLQREVTDTQYF.